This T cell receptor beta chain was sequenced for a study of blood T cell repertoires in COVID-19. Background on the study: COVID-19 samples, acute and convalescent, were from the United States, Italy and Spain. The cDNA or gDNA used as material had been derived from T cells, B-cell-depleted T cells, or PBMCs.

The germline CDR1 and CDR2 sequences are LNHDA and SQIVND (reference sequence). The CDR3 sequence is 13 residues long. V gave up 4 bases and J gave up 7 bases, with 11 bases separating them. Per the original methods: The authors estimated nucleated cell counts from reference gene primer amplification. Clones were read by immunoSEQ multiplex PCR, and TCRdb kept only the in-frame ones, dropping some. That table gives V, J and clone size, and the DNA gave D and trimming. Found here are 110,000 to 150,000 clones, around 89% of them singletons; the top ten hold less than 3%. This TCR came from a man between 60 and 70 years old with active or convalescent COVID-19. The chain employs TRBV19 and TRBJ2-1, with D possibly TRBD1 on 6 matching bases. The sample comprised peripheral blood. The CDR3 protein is CASSTQGGNEQFF. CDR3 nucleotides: TGTGCCAGTAGTACGCAAGGGGGAAATGAGCAGTTCTTC.